These T cell receptor beta chains were read from a single sample in a study of blood T cell repertoires in COVID-19. Here immunoSEQ multiplex PCR was the method, and the copy in TCRdb shows in-frame clones only, minus some. The repertoire consists of about 260,000 clones, with 88% occurring once and the leading ten covering 4%. The specimen was peripheral blood. Receptor source: a man aged 55 to 70 who had recovered from COVID-19. The CDR3 runs from the conserved cysteine through the conserved F or W. D genes are given only for firm matches. The listing skips clone size in some rows; elsewhere it reads once, few, many or a size class.

>TRBJ2-7|-|TRBV12-5|TRBD1
CASGLAPGQGYEQYF
>TRBJ2-3|-|TRBV19|-
CASSIPADTQYF
>TRBJ1-1|-|TRBV20-1|-
CSASYRDLSSNTEAFF
>TRBJ1-5|-|TRBV21-1|-
CASSNRAGLGQPQHF
>TRBJ1-4|-|TRBV2|-
CASSEGASLNEKLFF
>TRBJ1-5|-|TRBV30|TRBD1
CAWSGDRGRGQPQHF
>TRBJ1-3|-|TRBV27|TRBD1
CASRRDRGFRGNTIYF
>TRBJ2-7|-|TRBV7-3|-
CASSLTQDYEQYF
>TRBJ2-3|-|TRBV7-7|-
CASSLARGTDTQYF
>TRBJ2-3|-|TRBV5-4|-
CASSLAVRQDTQYF
>TRBJ1-5|-|TRBV19|TRBD1
CASSERQGSNQPQHF
>TRBJ2-3|-|TRBV19|TRBD1
CAARGTVTDTQYF
>TRBJ2-2|-|TRBV20-1|TRBD2
CSASGLAVNTGELFF
>TRBJ2-3|-|TRBV13|-
CASSLRGGTDTQYF
>TRBJ2-3|-|TRBV7-2|TRBD2
CASTIAVRGGAKQDTQYF
>TRBJ1-2|-|TRBV9|-
CASSVGRGSGYTF
>TRBJ1-6|-|TRBV9|TRBD1
CASSVGTGDSPLHF
>TRBJ1-4|once|TRBV2|-
CASSEALGGAHEKLFF
>TRBJ2-7|-|TRBV7-2|-
CASSLVRSYEQYF
>TRBJ2-5|-|TRBV24-1|TRBD1
CATSAPGQGAYQETQYF
>TRBJ2-1|few|TRBV5-6|TRBD2
CASSPLAAYNEQFF
>TRBJ2-1|few|TRBV20-1|TRBD1
CSASSGTGNNEQFF
>TRBJ1-2|-|TRBV7-2|-
CASSQTRQFNSYGYTF
>TRBJ2-6|-|TRBV27|-
CASSFQGLGANVLTF
>TRBJ2-6|-|TRBV18|-
CASSPLTGPSGANVLTF
>TRBJ2-3|-|TRBV29-1|TRBD2
CSVGLASSTDTQYF